This TCR beta chain was observed in a study of B cell selection in AIRE deficiency (dated by TCRdb to the late 2010s). For context, the study as a whole: A comparison of TCRbeta repertoires of sorted blood CD4+ conventional T cells and regulatory T cells was made between AIRE-deficient patients and healthy controls. The TCR-sequenced cohort comprised about five AIRE-deficient APECED patients and about five healthy control donors.

The immunoSEQ platform was used to sequence the TCRbeta chain. The authors processed their data as follows. Around 5.9x10^4 distinct TCRbeta sequences from patients and 85,000 to 100,000 from healthy donors were obtained from pooled Treg repertoires. Public Treg TCRbeta sequences were defined as those shared by two or more individuals and were then searched for in Tconv repertoires. Group differences were tested with Mann-Whitney U tests and Bonferroni-Dunn correction in GraphPad Prism 7.03. Sourced from immuneACCESS, this table was stored by TCRdb with only in-frame sequences that have V and J called. A share of the clones is absent; for the studies checked, an unresolved V gene accounts for under half, and the remainder has no known explanation. Clone size and V and J calls were adopted from that table, with D and trimming inferred from the DNA. The sample table holds thousands of clones, of which about 89% were seen once. The top ten hold approximately 2.8% of the sample.

As concerns this clone: Its antigen remains unidentified. Base qualities are not recorded, but no much larger clone differs from it by a single base.

The investigation overall reported the following: Approximately 30% of the Treg TCRbeta sequences shared among healthy donors were detected in patient Tconv cells, suggesting that Treg-biased clones are diverted into the Tconv compartment. Only TCRbeta chains were sequenced; 36.6% of shared healthy-donor Treg sequences also occurred in healthy Tconv, possibly because of differing TCRalpha chains. Of 3,000 to 4,500 shared Treg TCRbeta sequences, around 31% were shared only among healthy donors and around 9.4% only among patients, suggesting less efficient Treg selection without AIRE. Shorter CDR3s were found in shared Treg sequences, reflecting a bias toward rearrangements containing few non-templated nucleotide insertions. In AIRE-deficient patients, Tconv and Treg cells had TCRBV gene usage, CDR3 length and TCR diversity comparable to those in healthy donors.

CD4+CD25hiCD127low/negative cells were sorted as the regulatory T cell population. The AIRE-deficient patients had APECED syndrome. A FACSAria flow cytometer was used to sort the Tconv and Treg cells intended for TCRbeta sequencing. Sorted cells were collected in 5-ml round-bottom polystyrene tubes, and dry cell pellets were stored frozen at -80 degrees C prior to sequencing. Trimming costs V 6 bases and J 0 bases, and their ends lie 4 bases apart. The germline V gene provides CDR1 MDHEN and CDR2 SYDVKM. There are 12 amino acids in the CDR3, from cysteine to phenylalanine inclusive. The kept DNA is CDR3 alone, 36 bases in frame from the first base.

The chain couples TRBV28 to TRBJ2-3; no D gene can be assigned with confidence. The clonotype was recovered from a human donor with AIRE deficiency. Material: Tregs sorted from PBMCs. The nucleotides are TGTGCCAGCAGGACTAGCACAGATACGCAGTATTTT. Translated, this gives CASRTSTDTQYF.